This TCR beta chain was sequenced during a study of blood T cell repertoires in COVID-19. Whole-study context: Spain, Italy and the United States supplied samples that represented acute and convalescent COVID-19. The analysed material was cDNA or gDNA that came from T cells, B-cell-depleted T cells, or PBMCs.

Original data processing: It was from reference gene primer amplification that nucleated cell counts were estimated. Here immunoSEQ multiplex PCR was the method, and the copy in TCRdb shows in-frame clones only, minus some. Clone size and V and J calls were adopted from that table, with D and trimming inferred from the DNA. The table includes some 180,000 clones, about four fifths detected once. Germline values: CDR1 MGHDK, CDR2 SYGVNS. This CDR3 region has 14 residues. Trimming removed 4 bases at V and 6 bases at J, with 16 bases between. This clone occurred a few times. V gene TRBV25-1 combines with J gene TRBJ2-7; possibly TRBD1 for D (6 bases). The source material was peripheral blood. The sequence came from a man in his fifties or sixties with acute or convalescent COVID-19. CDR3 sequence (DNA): TGTGCCAGCAGTGTGGGGATGGGGACAACCGAGCAGTACTTC. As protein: CASSVGMGTTEQYF.